The 4 T cell receptor beta chains in this list originate from one sample, sequenced in a study of neurological immune-mediated disorders. TCRdb reprocessed the 5' RACE reads via MiXCR and lists one record per CDR3 protein. Counted here are around 20,000 distinct CDR3 sequences, 8.5% to 12% occurring once; the ten biggest clones make up roughly 20%. The sequenced sample was PBMCs. The receptor set was obtained from a woman aged 60-75 years with HTLV-1-associated myelopathy (HAM/TSP).

This clonotype occurred many times. The chain carries TRBV20-1 and TRBJ1-2, with no clear D. This CDR3 contains 10 residues. From germline, CDR1 is DFQATT and CDR2 SNEGSKA (reference sequence). V was pared by 6 bases and J by 8 bases, with 10 bases between. The CDR3 DNA reads as TGCAGTGCACCGGTGGGGGGCTACACCTTC. Its translation: CSAPVGGYTF.

The sample holds many counts of this clonotype. The rearrangement links TRBV20-1 to TRBJ2-7; TRBD1 aligns across 7 bases. Germline V lookup: CDR1 DFQATT, CDR2 SNEGSKA (reference sequence). Trimming cost V 1 base and J 2 bases; bases outside gene matches: 5. The CDR3 consists of 14 residues. CDR3 residues: CSARVDRVPYEQYF. Here the CDR3 DNA reads TGCAGTGCTAGAGTCGACAGGGTCCCCTACGAGCAGTACTTC.

This clonotype was seen repeatedly, ten times or more. The chain links TRBV6-4 to TRBJ2-3; the match to TRBD2 covers 7 bases. The germline V gene encodes CDR1 MRHNA and CDR2 SNTAGT. Trimming at V came to 3 bases and at J to 6 bases, leaving 6 bases not matched to a gene. This CDR3 is 14 amino acids long. CDR3 region: CASSEGLHSDTQYF. For the CDR3, the DNA is TGTGCCAGCAGTGAGGGACTACACAGCGATACGCAGTATTTT.

This clonotype showed up many times. The J gene is TRBJ1-1, the V gene TRBV20-1, with D uncertain. The V end was cut by 4 bases, the J end by 0 bases, with 15 bases between. Germline V CDR1 and CDR2: DFQATT, SNEGSKA (reference sequence). This CDR3 comprises 15 residues. CDR3 coding DNA: TGCAGTGCTAACTATTGGGCCACTGTGAACACTGAAGCTTTCTTT. Translating it yields CSANYWATVNTEAFF.